Described below is a single TCR beta chain sequence and its context. Its antigen target is currently unknown. No base qualities exist here, and no much larger clone lies one base off it. This entry belongs to a study of blood T cell repertoires in COVID-19 (dated by TCRdb to 2020 to 2022). A note on the overall study: Samples from collaborators originated in the United States, Italy and Spain and spanned both the acute and convalescent phases of COVID-19. The sample metadata nearly always contained a de-identified subject ID, COVID-19 status, age in years and sex. The material from the prospective study consisted of cDNA or gDNA derived from T cells, B-cell-depleted T cells, or PBMCs. Deeply sampled blood TCRbeta repertoires from subjects exposed to, actively infected with, or recovered from COVID-19 were included in the dataset. The repertoires were released in a freely available public database intended as a resource for research on the immune response to SARS-CoV-2. Where HLA class I and class II types were available, the types were taken from metadata supplied by the sample provider, not from assay-based typing. The samples were drawn from two sources: the first 160 participants of the ongoing ImmuneRACE study, and approximately 1,300 subjects contributed by 6 global collaborators.

Another Seattle source contributed samples from volunteer blood donors who had recovered from COVID-19. The collaborating institutions used their own protocols to collect whole blood in K2EDTA tubes. Collaborator samples were shipped for TCRbeta analysis as frozen whole blood, isolated PBMCs, or DNA extracted from either sample type. Study-level results and caveats: Clinical and demographic metadata were provided uncurated, with the amount varying by source and participant.

TCRbeta CDR3 regions were amplified from genomic DNA by means of the immunoSEQ Assay, a bias-controlled multiplex PCR. The authors' pipeline ran thus. The number of nucleated cells in each sample was estimated from the amplification of reference gene primers within the assay. To quantify the absolute abundance of each unique TCRbeta CDR3 rearrangement, sequence reads were collapsed and filtered. For each sample, productive Simpson clonality was calculated as the square root of Simpson's diversity index over productive rearrangements. As stored in TCRdb, this immuneACCESS dataset retains in-frame rearrangements with V and J assigned. A fraction of the clones does not appear; measured against another copy, unresolved V genes explain less than half of the discrepancy, and the remainder lacks a known reason. V and J calls and clone size are copied from that table; D and trimming were computed from the DNA. This sample holds about 190,000 clones; approximately 80% were observed only once. The ten biggest clones cover less than 15% of the sample.

Relative to germline, V is missing 9 bases and J is missing 3 bases, with 8 bases of the junction outside any gene match. CDR1 and CDR2, per the germline V gene, are LGHNT and FRNRAP. Reading from cysteine to phenylalanine, the CDR3 counts 13 amino acids. The entry retains the CDR3 DNA only, 39 bases that are in frame from base 1. The sample consisted of peripheral blood. The chain is made from TRBV12-5 and TRBJ2-7; 7 middle bases align to TRBD2. The source is a man aged 50-59 years who had recovered from COVID-19. The CDR3 loop reads CASSRTGGYEQYF. The sequenced DNA is TGTGCTAGCTCCAGGACGGGGGGCTACGAGCAGTACTTC.